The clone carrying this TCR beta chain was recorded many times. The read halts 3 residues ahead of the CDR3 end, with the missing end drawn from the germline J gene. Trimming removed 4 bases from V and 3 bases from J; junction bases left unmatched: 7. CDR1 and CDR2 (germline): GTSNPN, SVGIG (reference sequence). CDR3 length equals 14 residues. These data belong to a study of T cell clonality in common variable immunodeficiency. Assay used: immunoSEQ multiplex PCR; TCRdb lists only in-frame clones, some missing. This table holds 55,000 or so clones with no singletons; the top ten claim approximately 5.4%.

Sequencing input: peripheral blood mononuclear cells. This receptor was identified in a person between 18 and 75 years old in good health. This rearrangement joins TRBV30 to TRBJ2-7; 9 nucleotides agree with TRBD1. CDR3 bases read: TGTGCCTGGACCTCGGACAGGGGATACTACGAG. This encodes CAWTSDRGYYE. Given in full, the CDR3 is CAWTSDRGYYEQYF.